The 9 T cell receptor beta chains in this list originate from one sample, sequenced in a study of OX40 agonist ivuxolimab in advanced cancers. Sequencing was performed with immunoSEQ multiplex PCR; in TCRdb, only in-frame clones are kept and a portion is missing. The data hold 70,000 to 75,000 clones, with around 82% observed a single time. The sample was CD4+ or CD8+ T cells sorted from blood, taken in a trial of the OX40 agonist ivuxolimab. Source of these receptors: an adult with an advanced solid tumor such as melanoma, head and neck, liver or kidney cancer.

The chain joins TRBV29-1 to TRBJ2-1; D remains unclear. Trimming left V 5 bases short and J 3 bases short, with 11 bases between. Germline CDR1 is SQVTM and CDR2 is ANQGSEA. The CDR3 length is 13 residues. The CDR3 is CSVQGDRYNEQFF. The CDR3 DNA reads TGCAGCGTTCAAGGCGACCGCTACAATGAGCAGTTCTTC.

This rearrangement joins TRBV7-2 to TRBJ2-1; 12 bases are a match to TRBD2. The V gene's germline CDR1 is SGHTA and CDR2 FQGNSA. V was pared by 0 bases and J by 8 bases, with 5 bases of the junction left unmatched. This CDR3 contains 16 residues. CDR3 DNA: TGTGCCAGCAGCTTAGCGCGTCTAGCGGGAGGGGATGAGCAGTTCTTC. This codes for CASSLARLAGGDEQFF.

This clone has a handful of counts. The CDR3 spells CASSPRAGETQYF. The CDR3 DNA sequence: TGTGCCAGCTCCCCACGGGCAGGAGAGACCCAGTACTTC. The rearrangement joins TRBV7-9 to TRBJ2-5; D is unclear. V lost 8 bases and J lost 4, with 14 bases in between. Germline-derived CDR1 and CDR2 are SEHNR and FQNEAQ (reference sequence). This CDR3 is 13 amino acids long.

V is TRBV10-3 and J is TRBJ2-5; TRBD1 is a possible D gene (6 bases). There are 14 residues in the CDR3. Germline V gene data show CDR1 as ENHRY and CDR2 as SYGVKD. Deletions cut 0 bases from V and 5 bases from J, with 10 bases between. The CDR3, as DNA: TGTGCCATCAGTGAGTCTCAAACAGGGGAGACCCAGTACTTC. Translating gives CAISESQTGETQYF.

The gene calls are TRBV28 and TRBJ2-7, with D possibly matching TRBD1 (6 bases). Germline V gene lookup returns CDR1 MDHEN and CDR2 SYDVKM. The CDR3 is 13 residues long. The V and J ends lost 7 bases and 2 bases respectively, with 12 bases between them. The CDR3 bases are TGTGCCAGCAAAACGACAGGCCCCTACGAGCAGTACTTC. Protein product: CASKTTGPYEQYF.

The chain recombines TRBV21-1 with TRBJ2-7. TRBV21-1 is marked as a pseudogene. This CDR3 has 11 amino acids. CDR3 region: CASSKNPEQYF. For the CDR3, the DNA is TGTGCCAGCAGCAAGAATCCCGAGCAGTACTTC.

The V and J genes are TRBV9 and TRBJ2-7, with D maybe TRBD2 (6 bases). The CDR3 runs to 15 residues. V dropped 2 bases and J dropped 7 bases, with 19 bases sitting between them. Germline values: CDR1 SGDLS, CDR2 YYNGEE. CDR3 sequence reads: CASSVTGTPMGEQYF. Written as DNA, the CDR3 is TGTGCCAGCAGCGTTACCGGGACTCCTATGGGGGAGCAGTACTTC.

The rearrangement uses TRBV15 and TRBJ1-3; no definite D call. Germline V gene lookup returns CDR1 LNHNV and CDR2 YYDKDF (reference sequence). Trimming removed 0 bases from V and 8 bases from J, with 14 bases in between. The CDR3 contains 15 residues. CDR3 sequence: CATSRDAAPGDTIYF. CDR3 in DNA: TGTGCCACCAGCAGAGATGCAGCACCCGGGGACACCATATATTTT. Variable domain in full (rest from reference TRBV15 and TRBJ1-3): DAMVIQNPRYQVTQFGKPVTLSCSQTLNHNVMYWYQQKSSQAPKLLFHYYDKDFNNEADTPDNFQSRRPNTSFCFLDIRSPGLGDTAMYLCATSRDAAPGDTIYFGEGSWLTVV.

CDR3 sequence reads: CASSQASGPYNEQFF. The CDR3 DNA reads as TGCGCCAGCAGCCAGGCCAGCGGGCCCTACAATGAGCAGTTCTTC. V and J are TRBV4-1 and TRBJ2-1; D may be TRBD2 (6 bases). The CDR3 consists of 15 residues. The V gene lost 3 bases and the J gene lost 2 bases, with 11 bases spanning the gap. Germline CDR1 MGHRA, CDR2 YSYEKL.